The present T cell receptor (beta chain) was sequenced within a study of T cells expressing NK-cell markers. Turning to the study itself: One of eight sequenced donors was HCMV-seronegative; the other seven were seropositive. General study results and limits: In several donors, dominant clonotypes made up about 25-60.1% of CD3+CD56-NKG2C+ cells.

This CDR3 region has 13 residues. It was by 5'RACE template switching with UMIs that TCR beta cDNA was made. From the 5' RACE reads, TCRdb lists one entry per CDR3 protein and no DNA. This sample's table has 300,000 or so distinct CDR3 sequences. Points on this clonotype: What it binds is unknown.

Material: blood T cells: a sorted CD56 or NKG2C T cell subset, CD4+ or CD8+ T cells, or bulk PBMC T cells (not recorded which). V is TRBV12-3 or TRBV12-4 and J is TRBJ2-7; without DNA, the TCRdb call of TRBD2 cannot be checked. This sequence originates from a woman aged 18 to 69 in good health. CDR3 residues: CASSQGLVREQYF.